The present T cell receptor (beta chain) was sequenced within a study of control samples from healthy donors and cancer patients. Assay used: immunoSEQ multiplex PCR; TCRdb lists only in-frame clones, some missing. The table lists about 21,000 clones, around 84% of them singletons. V dropped 7 bases and J dropped 1 base, with 21 bases sitting between them. CDR1 is SGHKS and CDR2 is YYEKEE in the germline V gene (reference sequence). CDR3 length: 16 amino acids. The rearrangement joins TRBV5-5 to TRBJ2-7; possibly TRBD1 or TRBD2 for D (5 bases each). The sequencing input was PBMCs. The receptor comes from a man in his 60s with colorectal cancer. CDR3 region: CASSLSSRDLSYEQYF. CDR3 coding DNA: TGTGCCAGCTCCCTTTCCTCCAGGGACCTATCCTACGAGCAGTACTTC. The full variable domain, rest sourced from reference TRBV5-5 and TRBJ2-7, is DAGVTQSPTHLIKTRGQQVTLRCSPISGHKSVSWYQQVLGQGPQFIFQYYEKEERGRGNFPDRFSARQFPNYSSELNVNALLLGDSALYLCASSLSSRDLSYEQYFGPGTRLTVT.